These 17 T cell receptor beta chains came from one sample sequenced in a study of shared clonotypes between healthy human individuals (dated by TCRdb to the early 2020s). Library method: the immunoSEQ multiplex PCR assay. As stored in TCRdb, this immuneACCESS dataset retains in-frame rearrangements with V and J assigned. A fraction of the clones does not appear; measured against another copy, unresolved V genes explain less than half of the discrepancy, and the remainder lacks a known reason. The sample table lists about half a million clones, more than 75% of them with a count of one. The leading ten clones occupy 13% of the sample. What was sequenced was PBMCs. All receptors derive from a woman aged 40-49 years in good health. Some clones in this sample may be carry-over from other donors' samples.

This rearrangement joins TRBV21-1 to TRBJ1-1; the table names TRBD1, a call not compared with the DNA. TRBV21-1 is assigned pseudogene status. The CDR3 length is 13 residues. CDR3 sequence (DNA): TGTGCCAGCAGAAGACAGGGATGGACTGAAGCTTTCTTT. It codes for CASRRQGWTEAFF.

The chain couples TRBV11-3 to TRBJ2-1; D is undetermined. Trimming left V 0 bases short and J 8 bases short, with 11 bases between. CDR1 SGHNT and CDR2 YENEEA come from the germline V gene. The CDR3 is 14 residues long. CDR3 residues: CASSLDRIVDEQFF. The CDR3 DNA reads as TGTGCCAGCAGCTTAGACAGGATCGTCGATGAGCAGTTCTTC.

The chain has TRBV27 and TRBJ2-2, with 14 bases identical to TRBD2. This CDR3 has 15 residues. The V segment lost 6 bases and the J segment 5 bases; nucleotides outside the gene matches: 2. Germline lookup yields CDR1 MNHEY and CDR2 SMNVEV (reference sequence). The CDR3 DNA reads as TGTGCCAGCAGGACTAGCGGGAGGGGGACCGGGGAGCTGTTTTTT. Residues: CASRTSGRGTGELFF.

CDR3 DNA: TGTGCCAGCAGCCTCCGCCGAGTAGCGGGAGTACGGGAGCAGTACTTC. Its translation: CASSLRRVAGVREQYF. This rearrangement joins TRBV7-8 to TRBJ2-7, with TRBD2 identical over 9 bases. The CDR3 consists of 16 residues. V shed 5 bases, J shed 7 bases, and the junction held 15 bases outside the gene matches. Germline V gene sequence: CDR1 SGHVS, CDR2 FQNEAQ.

The J gene is TRBJ2-7, the V gene TRBV11-2, with D hard to call. Trimming took off 5 bases at V and 3 bases at J, with 8 bases between the two ends. The CDR3 totals 12 residues. CDR1 is SGHAT, CDR2 FQNNGV, per germline. CDR3 sequence reads: CASSPDRYEQYF. The CDR3 bases are TGTGCCAGCAGCCCCGACCGCTACGAGCAGTACTTC.

In this sample, this clone turned up a few times. The V and J genes are TRBV11-3 and TRBJ2-5, with 16 nucleotides matching TRBD2. This CDR3 spans 16 amino acids. Germline V gives CDR1 SGHNT, CDR2 YENEEA. V trimming: 5 bases; J trimming: 3 bases; junction bases outside the gene matches: 3. This CDR3 is CASSKGLAGGEETQYF. The DNA of the CDR3 is TGTGCCAGCAGCAAGGGACTAGCGGGAGGGGAAGAGACCCAGTACTTC.

The chain carries TRBV11-3 and TRBJ1-2, with 12 bases aligning to TRBD1. The CDR3 is made up of 17 amino acids. V gave up 4 bases and J gave up 3 bases; unmatched junction bases: 9. The germline V gene encodes CDR1 SGHNT and CDR2 YENEEA. The CDR3 here is CASSSPGQGAYDYGYTF. CDR3 coding DNA: TGTGCCAGCAGCTCTCCGGGACAGGGGGCATACGACTATGGCTACACCTTC.

The sample holds many counts of this clone. The chain links TRBV6-5 to TRBJ2-5; 9 nucleotides align to TRBD2. V gave up 6 bases and J gave up 5 bases; unmatched junction bases: 7. The CDR3 is made up of 14 amino acids. Per the germline V gene, CDR1 is MNHEY and CDR2 is SVGAGI. As DNA, the CDR3 is TGTGCCAGCAGGATAGCGGGAGCCTGGGAGACCCAGTACTTC. Its translation is CASRIAGAWETQYF.

The V call is TRBV11-2, the J call TRBJ2-1, with D perhaps TRBD2 (6 bases). The CDR3 consists of 15 residues. V dropped 5 bases and J dropped 6 bases, with 17 bases sitting between them. The germline V gene has CDR1 SGHAT and CDR2 FQNNGV. In DNA, the CDR3 is TGTGCCAGCAGCGCCGGAGGGGCCTGGTCCAATGAGCAGTTCTTC. It translates to CASSAGGAWSNEQFF.

Worth noting for this clone: Other DNA sequences within the sample encode an identical CDR3. The rearrangement uses TRBV5-1 and TRBJ2-3; maybe TRBD2 (5 bases). This CDR3 contains 14 residues. Trimming took 0 bases from V and 5 from J, leaving 10 bases between them. Germline lookup yields CDR1 SGHRS and CDR2 YFSETQ. The CDR3 loop is CASSLELAGDTQYF. In DNA, the CDR3 is TGCGCCAGCAGCTTGGAGCTAGCCGGAGATACGCAGTATTTT.

This clone was seen many times. The chain links TRBV28 to TRBJ2-7; TRBD2 might be the D (6 bases). The CDR3 length is 15 residues. Germline CDR1 reads MDHEN; CDR2 reads SYDVKM. The V end was cut by 0 bases, the J end by 1 base, with 10 bases between. This CDR3 is CASSLWGTGSYEQYF. The DNA of the CDR3 is TGTGCCAGCAGTTTATGGGGGACTGGATCCTACGAGCAGTACTTC.

This chain uses TRBV11-3 with TRBJ2-1; 9 nucleotides match TRBD2. J lost 7 bases, V lost 1 base, and 5 bases had no gene match. There are 15 residues in the CDR3. Per the germline V gene, CDR1 is SGHNT and CDR2 is YENEEA. The CDR3 DNA reads TGTGCCAGCAGCTTAGTAGCGGGAGCGATTAATGAGCAGTTCTTC. Translation gives CASSLVAGAINEQFF.

CDR3 sequence: CASSFVSAEGDTQYF. The CDR3 DNA is TGCGCCAGCAGCTTCGTTTCAGCGGAGGGGGATACGCAGTATTTT. The chain is built from TRBV5-1 and TRBJ2-3, with a tentative D call TRBD2 (6 bases). Deletions cut 2 bases from V and 6 bases from J, with 16 bases between. The germline V gene has CDR1 SGHRS and CDR2 YFSETQ. The CDR3 is 15 residues long.

The rearrangement joins TRBV30 to TRBJ2-5, with a weak D call TRBD1 (5 bases). Germline V CDR1 and CDR2: GTSNPN, SVGIG (reference sequence). Trimming pared 0 bases from V and 2 bases from J, leaving 13 bases between. This CDR3 spans 15 amino acids. The CDR3 sequence is CAWSVGAGLQETQYF. CDR3 sequence (DNA): TGTGCCTGGAGTGTCGGTGCAGGGCTGCAAGAGACCCAGTACTTC.

On this clone itself: Other nucleotide sequences from this sample produce the same CDR3. This chain joins TRBV28 and TRBJ1-5; no clear D gene. This CDR3 has 15 amino acids. CDR1 MDHEN and CDR2 SYDVKM come from the germline V gene. V lost 3 bases and J lost 0, with 9 bases in between. Here the CDR3 reads CASSFRRYSNQPQHF. The CDR3 DNA follows: TGTGCCAGCAGTTTCCGCAGATATAGCAATCAGCCCCAGCATTTT.

A remark on this clone: This same CDR3 is encoded by further DNA sequences in the sample. The chain couples TRBV18 to TRBJ1-5; D not resolved. Trimming shortened V by 2 bases and J by 2 bases, and 7 bases separated the two germline ends. Germline-derived CDR1 and CDR2 are KGHSH and LQKENI. This CDR3 has 14 residues. The DNA for the CDR3 is TGTGCCAGCTCACCAGGGATCGGCAATCAGCCCCAGCATTTT. Translating gives CASSPGIGNQPQHF. Combining the CDR3 with reference TRBV18 and TRBJ1-5 gives the whole variable domain NAGVMQNPRHLVRRRGQEARLRCSPMKGHSHVYWYRQLPEEGLKFMVYLQKENIIDESGMPKERFSAEFPKEGPSILRIQQVVRGDSAAYFCASSPGIGNQPQHFGDGTRLSIL.

The chain combines TRBV7-2 with TRBJ1-2, with D possibly matching TRBD1 (5 bases). CDR1 SGHTA and CDR2 FQGNSA come from the germline V gene. V shed 5 bases and J shed 4 bases, with 14 bases lying between them. The CDR3 spans 14 residues. The CDR3: CASSPGRDRYGYTF. Here the CDR3 DNA reads TGTGCCAGCAGCCCAGGCCGGGACCGCTATGGCTACACCTTC.